This T cell receptor beta chain was identified in a study of T-cell reconstitution after alpha-beta-depleted transplantation in children. Unique molecular identifiers were incorporated during preparation of the TCRbeta library. In TCRdb, the PCR reads were re-called with MiXCR into one record per CDR3 protein. Here the sample spans 100,000 to 120,000 distinct CDR3 sequences, about 6.5% being singletons. This CDR3 has 15 amino acids. CDR1 and CDR2 from the germline V gene are SGDLS and YYNGEE. V lost 3 bases and J 6 bases, leaving 17 bases between the germline ends. The chain carries TRBV9 and TRBJ2-3; D might be TRBD2 (6 bases). The TCR sequence derives from a male patient between 2 and 10 years old who had a stem cell transplant for acute lymphoblastic leukemia, so the T cells may come from the graft donor. Sequenced here: PBMCs, mostly from graft donor cells, sampled 360 days after TCRalphabeta/CD19-depleted stem cell transplant. The CDR3 sequence: CASSAPGLPGDTQYF. Here the CDR3 DNA reads TGTGCCAGCAGCGCCCCGGGACTTCCTGGGGATACGCAGTATTTT.